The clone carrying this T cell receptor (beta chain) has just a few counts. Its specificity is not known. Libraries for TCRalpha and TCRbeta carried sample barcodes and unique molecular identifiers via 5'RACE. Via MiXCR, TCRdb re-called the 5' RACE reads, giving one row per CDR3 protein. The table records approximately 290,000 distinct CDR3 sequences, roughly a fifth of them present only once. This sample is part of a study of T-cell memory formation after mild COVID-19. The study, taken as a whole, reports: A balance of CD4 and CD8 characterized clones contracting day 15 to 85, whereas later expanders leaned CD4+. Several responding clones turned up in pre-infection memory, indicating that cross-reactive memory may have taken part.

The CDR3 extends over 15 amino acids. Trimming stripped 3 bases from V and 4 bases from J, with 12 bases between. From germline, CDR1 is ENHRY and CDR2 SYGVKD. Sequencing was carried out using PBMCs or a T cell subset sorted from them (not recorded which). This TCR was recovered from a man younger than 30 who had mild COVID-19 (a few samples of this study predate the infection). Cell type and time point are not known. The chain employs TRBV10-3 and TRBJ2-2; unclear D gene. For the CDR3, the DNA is TGTGCCATCAGTGATGATAGTCGGTCCACCGGGGAGCTGTTTTTT. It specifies CAISDDSRSTGELFF.